The clone carrying this T cell receptor beta chain was seen ten or more times. The sample comes from a study of spatial heterogeneity in lung cancer. The time point: blood at routine non-recurrence follow-up after resection. Unsorted tumor, nontumor lung tissue or cryopreserved PBMC supplied the whole RNA. Each CDR3 protein is one row after TCRdb ran MiXCR on the 5' RACE reads. Of fewer than 55,000 distinct CDR3 sequences in the sample, more than 6.5% were seen once. The clonotype originates from a female donor with early-stage non-small cell lung cancer. The input for sequencing was PBMCs, taken at follow-up.

The chain's CDR3 is CASSSTPSGTQYF. Here the CDR3 DNA reads TGTGCCAGCAGCTCAACACCATCTGGTACGCAGTATTTT. This sequence joins TRBV7-9 and TRBJ2-3, with no clear D. The germline V and J ends were trimmed by 4 bases and 8 bases, with 13 bases remaining between them. Germline V gene data show CDR1 as SEHNR and CDR2 as FQNEAQ (reference sequence). The CDR3 contains 13 residues.